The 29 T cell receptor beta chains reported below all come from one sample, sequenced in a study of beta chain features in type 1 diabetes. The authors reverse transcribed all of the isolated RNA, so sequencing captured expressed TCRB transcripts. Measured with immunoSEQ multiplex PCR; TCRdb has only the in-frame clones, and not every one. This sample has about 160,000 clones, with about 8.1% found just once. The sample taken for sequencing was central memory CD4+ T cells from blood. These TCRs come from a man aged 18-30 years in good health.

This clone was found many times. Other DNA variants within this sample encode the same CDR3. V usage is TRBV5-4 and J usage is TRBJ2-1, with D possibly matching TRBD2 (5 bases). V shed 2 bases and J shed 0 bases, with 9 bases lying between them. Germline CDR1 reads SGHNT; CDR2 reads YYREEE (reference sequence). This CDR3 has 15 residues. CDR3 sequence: CASSLSGGSYNEQFF. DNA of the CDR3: TGTGCCAGCAGCTTAAGCGGAGGCTCCTACAATGAGCAGTTCTTC.

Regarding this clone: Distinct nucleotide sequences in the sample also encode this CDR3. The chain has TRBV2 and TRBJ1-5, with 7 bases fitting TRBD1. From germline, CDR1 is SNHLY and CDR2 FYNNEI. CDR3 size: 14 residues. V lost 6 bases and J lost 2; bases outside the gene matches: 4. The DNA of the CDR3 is TGTGCCAGCAGAGGAACAGGGGGCAATCAGCCCCAGCATTTT. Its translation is CASRGTGGNQPQHF.

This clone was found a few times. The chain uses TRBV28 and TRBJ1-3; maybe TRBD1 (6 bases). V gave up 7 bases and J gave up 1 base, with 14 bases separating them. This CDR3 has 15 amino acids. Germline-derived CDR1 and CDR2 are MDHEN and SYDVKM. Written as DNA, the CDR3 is TGTGCCAGCACCCGGCTGGGGACATCTGGAAACACCATATATTTT. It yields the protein CASTRLGTSGNTIYF.

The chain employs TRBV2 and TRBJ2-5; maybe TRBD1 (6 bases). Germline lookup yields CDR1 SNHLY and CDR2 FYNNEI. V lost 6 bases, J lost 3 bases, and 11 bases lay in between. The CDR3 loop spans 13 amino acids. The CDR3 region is CASRTGLEETQYF. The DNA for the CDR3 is TGTGCCAGCAGGACAGGTCTAGAAGAGACCCAGTACTTC.

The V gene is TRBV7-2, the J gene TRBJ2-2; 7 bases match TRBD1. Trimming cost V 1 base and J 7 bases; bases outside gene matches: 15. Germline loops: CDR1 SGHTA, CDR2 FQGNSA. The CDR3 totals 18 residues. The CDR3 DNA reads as TGTGCCAGCAGCTTAGAGGCGTTAGGGGGCGGGTTTGGCGGGGAGCTGTTTTTT. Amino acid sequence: CASSLEALGGGFGGELFF.

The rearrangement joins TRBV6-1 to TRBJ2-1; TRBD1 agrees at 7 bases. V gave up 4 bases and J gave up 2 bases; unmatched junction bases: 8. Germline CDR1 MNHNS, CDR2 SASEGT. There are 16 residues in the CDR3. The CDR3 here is CASSVSGTDPYNEQFF. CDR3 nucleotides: TGTGCCAGCAGTGTCTCCGGGACAGACCCCTACAATGAGCAGTTCTTC.

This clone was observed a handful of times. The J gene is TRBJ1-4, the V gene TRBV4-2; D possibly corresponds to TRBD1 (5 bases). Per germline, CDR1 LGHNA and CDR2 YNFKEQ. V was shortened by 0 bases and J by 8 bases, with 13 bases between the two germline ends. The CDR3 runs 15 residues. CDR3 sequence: CASSQEYAGREKLFF. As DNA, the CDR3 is TGTGCCAGCAGCCAAGAGTATGCAGGGCGAGAAAAACTGTTTTTT.

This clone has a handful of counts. The CDR3 spells CASRNAGNYGYTF. Here the CDR3 DNA reads TGTGCCAGCAGAAATGCAGGGAACTATGGCTACACCTTC. This sequence joins TRBV28 and TRBJ1-2, with a tentative D call TRBD1 (5 bases). Germline V gene sequence: CDR1 MDHEN, CDR2 SYDVKM. The CDR3 totals 13 residues. Trimming removed 6 bases at V and 2 bases at J, with 10 bases between.

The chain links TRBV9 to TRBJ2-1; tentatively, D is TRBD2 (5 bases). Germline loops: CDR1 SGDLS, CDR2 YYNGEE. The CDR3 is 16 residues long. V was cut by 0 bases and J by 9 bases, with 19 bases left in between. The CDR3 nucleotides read TGTGCCAGCAGCGTAGGTGTGGGAGATTCGTTCGTTGAGCAGTTCTTC. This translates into CASSVGVGDSFVEQFF.

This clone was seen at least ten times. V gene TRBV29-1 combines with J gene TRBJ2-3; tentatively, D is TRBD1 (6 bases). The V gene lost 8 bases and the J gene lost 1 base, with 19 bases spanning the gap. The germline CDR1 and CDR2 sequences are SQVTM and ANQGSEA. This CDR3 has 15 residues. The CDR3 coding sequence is TGCAGCTCAAGGGACAACTCACGGGGCACAGATACGCAGTATTTT. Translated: CSSRDNSRGTDTQYF.

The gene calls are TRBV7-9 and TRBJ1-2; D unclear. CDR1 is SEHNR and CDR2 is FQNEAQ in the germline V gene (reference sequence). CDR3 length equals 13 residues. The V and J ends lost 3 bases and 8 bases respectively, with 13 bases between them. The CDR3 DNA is TGTGCCAGCAGCTTGGCCACAGAGAACGGCTACACCTTC. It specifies CASSLATENGYTF.

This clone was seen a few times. The chain's CDR3 is CASKTGDTEAFF. Written as DNA, the CDR3 is TGTGCCAGTAAAACGGGGGACACTGAAGCTTTCTTT. The chain links TRBV19 to TRBJ1-1, with D possibly TRBD1 on 5 matching bases. The germline gives CDR1 LNHDA, CDR2 SQIVND (reference sequence). V dropped 7 bases and J dropped 3 bases, with 9 bases sitting between them. This CDR3 is 12 amino acids long.

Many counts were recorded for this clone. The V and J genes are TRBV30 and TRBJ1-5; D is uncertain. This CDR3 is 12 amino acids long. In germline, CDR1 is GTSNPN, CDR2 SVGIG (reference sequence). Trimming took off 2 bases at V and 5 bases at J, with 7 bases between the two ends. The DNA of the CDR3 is TGTGCCTGGAGTTTAGTGGATCAGCCCCAGCATTTT. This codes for CAWSLVDQPQHF. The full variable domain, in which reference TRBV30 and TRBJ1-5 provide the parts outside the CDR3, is SQTIHQWPATLVQPVGSPLSLECTVEGTSNPNLYWYRQAAGRGLQLLFYSVGIGQISSEVPQNLSASRPQDRQFILSSKKLLLSDSGFYLCAWSLVDQPQHFGDGTRLSIL.

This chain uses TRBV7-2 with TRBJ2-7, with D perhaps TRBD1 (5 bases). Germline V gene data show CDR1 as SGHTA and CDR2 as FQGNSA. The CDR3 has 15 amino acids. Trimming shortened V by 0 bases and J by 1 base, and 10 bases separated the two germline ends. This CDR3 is CASSLAAGKSYEQYF. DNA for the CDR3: TGTGCCAGCAGCTTAGCCGCAGGGAAATCCTACGAGCAGTACTTC.

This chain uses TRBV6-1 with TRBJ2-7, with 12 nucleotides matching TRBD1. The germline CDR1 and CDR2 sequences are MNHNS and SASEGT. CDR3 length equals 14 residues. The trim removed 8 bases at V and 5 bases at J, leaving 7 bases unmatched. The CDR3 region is CASGDRGLTDEQYF. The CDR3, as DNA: TGTGCCAGCGGGGACAGGGGGCTAACGGACGAGCAGTACTTC.

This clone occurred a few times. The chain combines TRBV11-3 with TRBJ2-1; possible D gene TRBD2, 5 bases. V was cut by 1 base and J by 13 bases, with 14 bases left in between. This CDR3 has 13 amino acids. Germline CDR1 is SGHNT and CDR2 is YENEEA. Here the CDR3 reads CASSLGLSRDQFF. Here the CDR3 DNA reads TGTGCCAGCAGCTTAGGACTATCCCGGGATCAGTTCTTC.

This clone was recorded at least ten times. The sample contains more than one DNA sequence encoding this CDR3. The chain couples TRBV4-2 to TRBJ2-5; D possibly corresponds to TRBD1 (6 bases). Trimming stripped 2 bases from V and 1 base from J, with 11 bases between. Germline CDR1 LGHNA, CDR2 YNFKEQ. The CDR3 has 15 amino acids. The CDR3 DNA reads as TGTGCCAGCAGCCAAATACAGGGATTCCAAGAGACCCAGTACTTC. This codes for CASSQIQGFQETQYF.

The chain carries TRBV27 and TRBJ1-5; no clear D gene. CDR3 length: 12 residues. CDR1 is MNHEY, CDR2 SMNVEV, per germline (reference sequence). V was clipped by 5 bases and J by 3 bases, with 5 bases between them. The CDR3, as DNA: TGTGCCAGCAGTGACTACAATCAGCCCCAGCATTTT. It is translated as CASSDYNQPQHF.

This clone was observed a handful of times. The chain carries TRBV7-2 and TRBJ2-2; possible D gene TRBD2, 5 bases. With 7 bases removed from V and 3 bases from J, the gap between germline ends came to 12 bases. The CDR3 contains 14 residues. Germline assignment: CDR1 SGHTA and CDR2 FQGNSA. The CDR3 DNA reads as TGTGCCAGCAACCCCCAGAGGGACACCGGGGAGCTGTTTTTT. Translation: CASNPQRDTGELFF. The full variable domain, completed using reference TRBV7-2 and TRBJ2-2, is GAGVSQSPSNKVTEKGKDVELRCDPISGHTALYWYRQSLGQGLEFLIYFQGNSAPDKSGLPSDRFSAERTGGSVSTLTIQRTQQEDSAVYLCASNPQRDTGELFFGEGSRLTVL.

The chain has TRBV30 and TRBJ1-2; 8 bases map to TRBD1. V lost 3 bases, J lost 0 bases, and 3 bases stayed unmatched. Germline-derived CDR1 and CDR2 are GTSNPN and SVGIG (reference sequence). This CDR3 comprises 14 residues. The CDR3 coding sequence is TGTGCCTGGAGGGGACAGGTTGCTAACTATGGCTACACCTTC. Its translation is CAWRGQVANYGYTF.

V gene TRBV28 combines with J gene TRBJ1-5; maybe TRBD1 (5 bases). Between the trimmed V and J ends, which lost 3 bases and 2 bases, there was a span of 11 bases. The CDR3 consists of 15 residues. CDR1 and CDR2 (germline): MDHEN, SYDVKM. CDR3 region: CASSFEGGGNQPQHF. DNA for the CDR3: TGTGCCAGCAGTTTTGAGGGAGGGGGCAATCAGCCCCAGCATTTT.

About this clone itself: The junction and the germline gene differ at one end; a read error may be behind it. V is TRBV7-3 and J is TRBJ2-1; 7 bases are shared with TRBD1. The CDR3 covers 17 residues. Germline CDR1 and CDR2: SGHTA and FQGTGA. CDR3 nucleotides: TGTGCCAGCAGCCTAACCCCCGTTGCAGGGGGCTACAATGAGCAGTTCTTC. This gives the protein CASSLTPVAGGYNEQFF.

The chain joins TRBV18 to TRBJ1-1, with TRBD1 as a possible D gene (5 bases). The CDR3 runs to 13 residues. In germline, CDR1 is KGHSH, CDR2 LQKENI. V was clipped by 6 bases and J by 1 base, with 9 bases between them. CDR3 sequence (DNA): TGTGCCAGCTCCCCGGACAAGAACACTGAAGCTTTCTTT. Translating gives CASSPDKNTEAFF.

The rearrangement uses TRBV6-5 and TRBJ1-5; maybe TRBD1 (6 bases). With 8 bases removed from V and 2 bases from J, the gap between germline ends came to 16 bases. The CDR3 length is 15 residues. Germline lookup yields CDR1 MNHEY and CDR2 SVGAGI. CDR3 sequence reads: CASGGTGTGNQPQHF. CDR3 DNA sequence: TGTGCCAGCGGGGGAACAGGGACGGGCAATCAGCCCCAGCATTTT.

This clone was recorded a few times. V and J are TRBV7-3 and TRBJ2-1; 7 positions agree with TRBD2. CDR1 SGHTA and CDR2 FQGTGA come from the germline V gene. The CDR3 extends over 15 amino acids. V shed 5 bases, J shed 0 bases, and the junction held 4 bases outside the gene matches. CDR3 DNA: TGTGCCAGCAGCACAACTAGCGTCTCCTACAATGAGCAGTTCTTC. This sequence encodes CASSTTSVSYNEQFF.

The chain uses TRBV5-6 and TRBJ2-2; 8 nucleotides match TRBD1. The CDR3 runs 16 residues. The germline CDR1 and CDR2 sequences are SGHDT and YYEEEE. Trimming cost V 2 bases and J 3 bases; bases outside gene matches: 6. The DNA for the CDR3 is TGTGCCAGCAGCTTAGACAGGGGCCTTGACACCGGGGAGCTGTTTTTT. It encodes CASSLDRGLDTGELFF. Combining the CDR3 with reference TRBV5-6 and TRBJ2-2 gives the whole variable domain DAGVTQSPTHLIKTRGQQVTLRCSPKSGHDTVSWYQQALGQGPQFIFQYYEEEERQRGNFPDRFSGHQFPNYSSELNVNALLLGDSALYLCASSLDRGLDTGELFFGEGSRLTVL.

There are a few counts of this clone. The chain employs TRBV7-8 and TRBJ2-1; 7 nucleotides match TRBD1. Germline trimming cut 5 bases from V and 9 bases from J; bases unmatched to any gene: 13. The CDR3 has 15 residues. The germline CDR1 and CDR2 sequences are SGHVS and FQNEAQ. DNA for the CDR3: TGTGCCAGCAGCGCCCCGACAGGGCTCGAGGGTGAGCAGTTCTTC. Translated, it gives CASSAPTGLEGEQFF. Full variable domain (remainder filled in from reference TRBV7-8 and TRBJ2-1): GAGVSQSPRYKVAKRGQDVALRCDPISGHVSLFWYQQALGQGPEFLTYFQNEAQLDKSGLPSDRFFAERPEGSVSTLKIQRTQQEDSAVYLCASSAPTGLEGEQFFGPGTRLTVL.

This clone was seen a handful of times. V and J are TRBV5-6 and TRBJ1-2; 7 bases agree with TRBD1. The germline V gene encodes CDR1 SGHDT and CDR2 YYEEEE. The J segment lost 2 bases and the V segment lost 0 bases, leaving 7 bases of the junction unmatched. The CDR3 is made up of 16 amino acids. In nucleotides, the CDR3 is TGTGCCAGCAGCTTGGTTGCAGGGGGGCTAAACTATGGCTACACCTTC. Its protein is CASSLVAGGLNYGYTF.

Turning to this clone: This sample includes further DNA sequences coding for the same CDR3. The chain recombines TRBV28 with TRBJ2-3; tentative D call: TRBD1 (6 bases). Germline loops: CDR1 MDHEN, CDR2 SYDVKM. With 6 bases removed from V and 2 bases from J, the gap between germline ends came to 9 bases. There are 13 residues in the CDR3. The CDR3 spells CASRTGSTDTQYF. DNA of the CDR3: TGTGCCAGCAGGACAGGATCCACAGATACGCAGTATTTT.